These 25 T cell receptor beta chains were sequenced from one sample in a study of shared clonotypes between healthy human individuals. Using immunoSEQ multiplex PCR, the repertoire was profiled, and TCRdb retains in-frame clones only, with some absent. Of hundreds of thousands of clones listed, roughly 73% are singletons. The source material was memory CD4+ T cells sorted from blood. Sample subset: CD45RA-negative fraction. The receptors shown here come from a woman in her twenties or thirties in good health.

This clone appeared once. V is TRBV30 and J is TRBJ1-1, with a weak D call TRBD1 (6 bases). CDR1 and CDR2 (germline): GTSNPN, SVGIG (reference sequence). The CDR3 spans 14 residues. V shed 2 bases and J shed 3 bases, with 13 bases lying between them. CDR3 amino acids: CAWSLQQGDTEAFF. In nucleotides, the CDR3 is TGTGCCTGGAGTCTTCAACAGGGAGACACTGAAGCTTTCTTT.

The chain recombines TRBV11-2 with TRBJ1-1; D uncertain. The CDR3 has 12 amino acids. V was trimmed by 5 bases and J by 5 bases, leaving 9 bases between them. The germline V gene encodes CDR1 SGHAT and CDR2 FQNNGV. The CDR3, as DNA: TGTGCCAGCAGCCGGGCCTCTACTGAAGCTTTCTTT. This translates into CASSRASTEAFF.

The chain joins TRBV11-2 to TRBJ2-7, with D possibly being TRBD1 (6 bases). Trimming took 5 bases from V and 0 from J, leaving 11 bases between them. Germline loops: CDR1 SGHAT, CDR2 FQNNGV. The CDR3 loop spans 14 amino acids. The CDR3 reads CASSPGEPSYEQYF. CDR3 bases: TGTGCCAGCAGCCCAGGGGAACCCTCCTACGAGCAGTACTTC.

This rearrangement joins TRBV7-9 to TRBJ2-3, with 8 bases that match TRBD2. The CDR3 has 14 amino acids. Losses at the gene ends were 6 bases for V and 1 base for J; bases not matched to a gene: 3. The germline V gene has CDR1 SEHNR and CDR2 FQNEAQ (reference sequence). The CDR3 is CASSMTSGTDTQYF. As DNA, the CDR3 is TGTGCCAGCAGTATGACTAGCGGCACAGATACGCAGTATTTT.

The V and J genes are TRBV7-9 and TRBJ2-1, with TRBD1 identical over 7 bases. Trimming took 4 bases from V and 8 from J; bases not matched to a gene: 11. Germline V gene sequence: CDR1 SEHNR, CDR2 FQNEAQ (reference sequence). This CDR3 has 15 amino acids. CDR3 nucleotide sequence: TGTGCCAGCAGCTCTGACAGGGCTGACTTCCATGAGCAGTTCTTC. Protein: CASSSDRADFHEQFF.

The genes are TRBV18 and TRBJ2-5, with TRBD2 matching over 13 bases. Germline trimming cut 3 bases from V and 5 bases from J; bases unmatched to any gene: 9. This CDR3 contains 17 residues. CDR1 is KGHSH, CDR2 LQKENI, per germline. CDR3 nucleotide sequence: TGTGCCAGCTCACCCTTGGGACTAGCGGGATGGTTGGAGACCCAGTACTTC. This codes for CASSPLGLAGWLETQYF.

V and J are TRBV11-2 and TRBJ2-7; D uncertain. The CDR3 length is 13 residues. Germline values: CDR1 SGHAT, CDR2 FQNNGV. The V end lost 3 bases, the J end lost 2 bases, and 8 bases lay between the germline ends. The CDR3 bases are TGTGCCAGCAGCTTCTTCCTCGCCTACGAGCAGTACTTC. As protein: CASSFFLAYEQYF.

This clone was seen at least ten times. The chain is built from TRBV4-2 and TRBJ2-1; D uncertain. From germline, CDR1 is LGHNA and CDR2 YNFKEQ. The length of the CDR3 is 15 residues. Deletions cut 0 bases from V and 6 bases from J, with 12 bases between. As DNA, the CDR3 is TGTGCCAGCAGCCAAGAGGGCCGGGTATTCAATGAGCAGTTCTTC. Translation gives CASSQEGRVFNEQFF.

V usage is TRBV28 and J usage is TRBJ2-3; 10 bases line up with TRBD2. CDR1 MDHEN and CDR2 SYDVKM come from the germline V gene. V shed 6 bases, J shed 3 bases, and the junction held 6 bases outside the gene matches. The CDR3 extends over 15 amino acids. The CDR3 nucleotides are TGTGCCAGCAGAGAATCTAGCGGGAGAACAGATACGCAGTATTTT. It encodes CASRESSGRTDTQYF.

In its sample, this clone was seen a few times. The gene calls are TRBV21-1 and TRBJ1-1; the listed D gene, TRBD1, was not tested against the DNA. TRBV21-1 represents a pseudogene. The CDR3 length is 16 residues. The CDR3 here is CASSPGGPSFNTEAFF. DNA of the CDR3: TGTGCCAGCAGCCCAGGGGGGCCATCCTTTAACACTGAAGCTTTCTTT.

Only a few counts were recorded for this clone. This chain links TRBV5-1 with TRBJ1-2; D not certain. CDR1 SGHRS and CDR2 YFSETQ come from the germline V gene. The CDR3 is 13 residues long. V lost 6 bases and J 3 bases, leaving 12 bases between the germline ends. The CDR3 loop reads CASTRTGDYGYTF. The CDR3 region has the DNA TGCGCCAGCACCCGGACCGGGGACTATGGCTACACCTTC.

V and J are TRBV10-3 and TRBJ2-3; TRBD1 aligns across 9 bases. This CDR3 has 16 residues. Germline V gene lookup returns CDR1 ENHRY and CDR2 SYGVKD. V shed 7 bases, J shed 4 bases, and the junction held 12 bases outside the gene matches. CDR3 bases: TGTGCCATCAAGAGTCGGACGGGACAGGGCTCAGATACGCAGTATTTT. This encodes CAIKSRTGQGSDTQYF.

V is TRBV5-1 and J is TRBJ2-7; 10 positions agree with TRBD2. Germline V gene sequence: CDR1 SGHRS, CDR2 YFSETQ. The CDR3 is 16 amino acids. Trimming at V came to 2 bases and at J to 2 bases, leaving 7 bases not matched to a gene. CDR3 in DNA: TGCGCCAGCAGCTTTTCTAGCGGGAGTGCAACCTACGAGCAGTACTTC. This sequence encodes CASSFSSGSATYEQYF.

This clone was seen a handful of times. The chain is built from TRBV28 and TRBJ1-5, with 7 bases matching TRBD1. Germline CDR1 and CDR2: MDHEN and SYDVKM. The CDR3 is 14 amino acids. The trim removed 9 bases at V and 3 bases at J, leaving 8 bases unmatched. The CDR3 region is CASNSGTANQPQHF. CDR3 in DNA: TGTGCCAGTAATTCCGGGACAGCCAATCAGCCCCAGCATTTT.

The chain has TRBV7-9 and TRBJ1-1; unclear D gene. Germline lookup yields CDR1 SEHNR and CDR2 FQNEAQ (reference sequence). V shed 6 bases and J shed 1 base, with 9 bases lying between them. The CDR3 contains 13 residues. The CDR3, as DNA: TGTGCCAGCAGGCTTAACAGGAACACTGAAGCTTTCTTT. Protein product: CASRLNRNTEAFF.

The DNA for the CDR3 is TGTGCCAGCTCCGCCTCGGAGGAGGAGCAGTACTTC. This translates into CASSASEEEQYF. The chain uses TRBV18 and TRBJ2-7; tentatively, D is TRBD2 (5 bases). In germline, CDR1 is KGHSH, CDR2 LQKENI. The CDR3 has 12 amino acids. The V end lost 6 bases, the J end lost 7 bases, and 13 bases lay between the germline ends. The variable domain in full, with the rest retrieved from reference TRBV18 and TRBJ2-7, is NAGVMQNPRHLVRRRGQEARLRCSPMKGHSHVYWYRQLPEEGLKFMVYLQKENIIDESGMPKERFSAEFPKEGPSILRIQQVVRGDSAAYFCASSASEEEQYFGPGTRLTVT.

This sequence joins TRBV11-2 and TRBJ2-1; 8 bases are shared with TRBD2. The CDR3 covers 16 residues. The V segment lost 3 bases and the J segment 9 bases; nucleotides outside the gene matches: 13. Germline V gives CDR1 SGHAT, CDR2 FQNNGV. CDR3 sequence: CASSFSPSGFPGEQFF. The CDR3 DNA reads as TGTGCCAGCAGCTTTAGTCCTAGCGGGTTTCCAGGTGAGCAGTTCTTC.

This clone was seen repeatedly, ten times or more. The V and J genes are TRBV19 and TRBJ2-3; 9 nucleotides agree with TRBD2. CDR1 and CDR2 (germline): LNHDA, SQIVND (reference sequence). V lost 7 bases and J lost 9; bases outside the gene matches: 14. CDR3 length equals 15 residues. The CDR3 here is CASMELAGGAGTQYF. CDR3 sequence (DNA): TGTGCCAGTATGGAACTAGCGGGCGGGGCAGGAACGCAGTATTTT.

V usage is TRBV30 and J usage is TRBJ2-1; D possibly uses TRBD1 or TRBD2 (5 bases each). CDR3 length: 12 amino acids. Germline V gene lookup returns CDR1 GTSNPN and CDR2 SVGIG (reference sequence). Between the trimmed V and J ends, which lost 2 bases and 15 bases, there was a span of 17 bases. CDR3 sequence: CAWSYHGTGRFF. The CDR3 nucleotides read TGTGCCTGGAGTTACCACGGGACCGGGCGGTTCTTC. The full variable domain, its missing parts supplied by reference TRBV30 and TRBJ2-1, is SQTIHQWPATLVQPVGSPLSLECTVEGTSNPNLYWYRQAAGRGLQLLFYSVGIGQISSEVPQNLSASRPQDRQFILSSKKLLLSDSGFYLCAWSYHGTGRFFGPGTRLTVL.

This clone has a handful of counts. The chain is built from TRBV2 and TRBJ2-2, with a weak D call TRBD1 (6 bases). Germline V gives CDR1 SNHLY, CDR2 FYNNEI. The V end was cut by 4 bases, the J end by 0 bases, with 9 bases between. This CDR3 is built from 15 residues. Written as DNA, the CDR3 is TGTGCCAGCAGTGGCAACAGGGCGAACACCGGGGAGCTGTTTTTT. It specifies CASSGNRANTGELFF.

This chain connects TRBV19 to TRBJ1-2, with D possibly being TRBD1 (5 bases). Germline CDR1 reads LNHDA; CDR2 reads SQIVND (reference sequence). Trimming took off 6 bases at V and 1 base at J, with 15 bases between the two ends. This CDR3 comprises 15 residues. CDR3 region: CASRNRDPNNYGYTF. The CDR3 region has the DNA TGTGCCAGTAGAAACCGGGACCCCAATAACTATGGCTACACCTTC.

The rearrangement links TRBV27 to TRBJ2-1; D could derive from TRBD1 or TRBD2 (5 bases each). V was clipped by 9 bases and J by 6 bases, with 12 bases between them. This CDR3 has 12 amino acids. Looked up from germline, CDR1 is MNHEY and CDR2 is SMNVEV (reference sequence). DNA of the CDR3: TGTGCCAGGAAGGGACGGGGCAATGAGCAGTTCTTC. It is translated as CARKGRGNEQFF.

The V call is TRBV6-5, the J call TRBJ2-3; D possibly corresponds to TRBD2 (6 bases). The CDR3 consists of 11 residues. With 8 bases removed from V and 5 bases from J, the gap between germline ends came to 8 bases. CDR1 MNHEY and CDR2 SVGAGI come from the germline V gene. CDR3 sequence reads: CASWGGDTQYF. The CDR3 bases are TGTGCCAGCTGGGGAGGAGATACGCAGTATTTT.

The chain employs TRBV10-1 and TRBJ2-3; TRBD2 aligns across 9 bases. V dropped 0 bases and J dropped 1; count of bases not matched to a gene: 8. This CDR3 is 18 amino acids long. Germline CDR1 WNHNN, CDR2 SYGVQD (reference sequence). The CDR3 DNA reads TGCGCCAGCAGTGAGTCGTTCGCGGGAGGGCCGGGCACAGATACGCAGTATTTT. Translated, it gives CASSESFAGGPGTDTQYF.

V and J are TRBV5-1 and TRBJ2-7; 11 bases match TRBD1. V lost 4 bases, J lost 7 bases, and 10 bases stayed unmatched. The CDR3 contains 15 residues. The germline V gene has CDR1 SGHRS and CDR2 YFSETQ. The chain's CDR3 is CASSLSPGQGGEQYF. The CDR3 DNA reads TGCGCCAGCAGCCTCAGCCCGGGACAGGGGGGAGAGCAGTACTTC.